This T cell receptor (beta chain) stems from a study of blood T cells in healthy people across ages. CDR1 and CDR2 (germline): MNHEY, SVGEGT. With V trimmed by 7 bases and J by 4 bases, 11 bases remained unmatched. This CDR3 contains 15 residues. A J-beta primer mix and a sample-barcoded 5' primer were used in a second PCR of roughly 6 to 12 cycles. MiXCR, applied by TCRdb to the 5' RACE reads, yields one record per CDR3 protein. The data hold hundreds of thousands of distinct CDR3 sequences, with about 34% observed a single time. Sample: blood. The chain combines TRBV6-2 or TRBV6-3 with TRBJ2-3; TRBD1 agrees at 7 bases. This clonotype originated in a man between 18 and 29 years old in good health. CDR3 loop: CASTELAGGSDTQYF. The CDR3 nucleotides are TGTGCCAGCACCGAGCTGGCAGGGGGATCAGATACGCAGTATTTT.